This passage covers 15 T cell receptor beta chains from one sample sequenced in a study of T cell responses to AZD1222 COVID-19 vaccine. Sequencing used immunoSEQ multiplex PCR; TCRdb keeps in-frame clones, though not all of them. The repertoire holds 150,000 to 200,000 clones, with about 90% as singletons. Specimen: peripheral blood, collected 28 days after the second AZD1222 dose. These receptors originate from an adult who received the AZD1222 COVID-19 vaccine.

V gene TRBV2 combines with J gene TRBJ2-3; 7 positions match TRBD1. The CDR3 is 15 amino acids. Germline V gene lookup returns CDR1 SNHLY and CDR2 FYNNEI. V was clipped by 1 base and J by 0 bases; unmatched bases: 1. In DNA, the CDR3 is TGTGCCAGCAGTGAAGACAGGGGAAGCACAGATACGCAGTATTTT. Its protein is CASSEDRGSTDTQYF.

The chain couples TRBV12-3 or TRBV12-4 to TRBJ1-5; D remains unclear. This CDR3 comprises 12 residues. Between the trimmed V and J ends, which lost 3 bases and 5 bases, there was a span of 5 bases. The CDR3 DNA sequence: TGTGCCAGCAGTTTGAACTATCAGCCCCAGCATTTT. As protein: CASSLNYQPQHF.

V usage is TRBV18 and J usage is TRBJ1-5, with a tentative D call TRBD1 (6 bases). V lost 6 bases and J 7 bases, leaving 16 bases between the germline ends. Per the germline V gene, CDR1 is KGHSH and CDR2 is LQKENI. This CDR3 is 14 amino acids long. The DNA for the CDR3 is TGTGCCAGCTCTCCGGACAGCCTGGGACAGCCCCAGCATTTT. This sequence encodes CASSPDSLGQPQHF.

The CDR3 sequence: CASSGKASGMNNEQFF. The CDR3 coding sequence is TGTGCCAGCAGCGGGAAGGCTAGCGGCATGAACAATGAGCAGTTCTTC. The rearrangement links TRBV5-4 to TRBJ2-1; 7 bases agree with TRBD2. The CDR3 contains 16 residues. Germline assignment: CDR1 SGHNT and CDR2 YYREEE (reference sequence). Trimming removed 4 bases from V and 5 bases from J; junction bases left unmatched: 12.

The genes are TRBV2 and TRBJ1-1; D call uncertain. Between the trimmed V and J ends, which lost 3 bases and 1 base, there was a span of 18 bases. Looked up from germline, CDR1 is SNHLY and CDR2 is FYNNEI. The CDR3 loop spans 17 amino acids. This chain's CDR3 is CASSEPTEWTANTEAFF. The CDR3 bases are TGTGCCAGCAGTGAGCCTACCGAATGGACGGCGAACACTGAAGCTTTCTTT.

This rearrangement joins TRBV9 to TRBJ1-1; D call uncertain. The CDR3 consists of 13 residues. Deletions cut 4 bases from V and 1 base from J, with 8 bases between. Germline loops: CDR1 SGDLS, CDR2 YYNGEE. CDR3 sequence: CASSPYANTEAFF. The CDR3 DNA sequence: TGTGCCAGCAGCCCCTATGCGAACACTGAAGCTTTCTTT.

J is TRBJ1-1 and V is TRBV6-5, with 7 positions matching TRBD1. This CDR3 region has 15 residues. Trimming took 6 bases from V and 4 from J; bases not matched to a gene: 11. Germline assignment: CDR1 MNHEY and CDR2 SVGAGI. CDR3 sequence: CASSRSDRWGTEAFF. The DNA of the CDR3 is TGTGCCAGCAGCCGATCGGACAGGTGGGGCACTGAAGCTTTCTTT.

The CDR3 loop reads CASITRDTEAFF. CDR3 in DNA: TGTGCCAGCATAACCAGGGACACTGAAGCTTTCTTT. The gene calls are TRBV2 and TRBJ1-1; maybe TRBD1 (5 bases). Germline loops: CDR1 SNHLY, CDR2 FYNNEI. The CDR3 covers 12 residues. V was pared by 7 bases and J by 3 bases, with 9 bases between.

This rearrangement joins TRBV19 to TRBJ1-2, with unresolved D. The CDR3 sequence is 14 residues long. Trimming removed 9 bases at V and 4 bases at J, with 18 bases between. In germline, CDR1 is LNHDA, CDR2 SQIVND (reference sequence). The CDR3 DNA reads TGTGCCAGCAAGTCGACACCGGGAGCCTATGGCTACACCTTC. This sequence encodes CASKSTPGAYGYTF.

V gene TRBV12-3 or TRBV12-4 combines with J gene TRBJ1-1; D gene unclear. V lost 1 base, J lost 2 bases, and 5 bases lay in between. The length of the CDR3 is 13 residues. CDR3: CASSLERNTEAFF. The CDR3, as DNA: TGTGCCAGCAGTTTAGAACGAAACACTGAAGCTTTCTTT.

This rearrangement joins TRBV11-3 to TRBJ2-1; TRBD2 might be the D (6 bases). V shed 4 bases and J shed 0 bases, with 19 bases lying between them. This CDR3 region has 18 residues. Germline lookup yields CDR1 SGHNT and CDR2 YENEEA. The CDR3 loop reads CASSSFLGGNSSYNEQFF. The CDR3, as DNA: TGTGCCAGCAGCTCCTTCCTGGGGGGTAACAGCTCCTACAATGAGCAGTTCTTC.

The chain carries TRBV7-3 and TRBJ2-2, with 12 bases aligning to TRBD2. Germline lookup yields CDR1 SGHTA and CDR2 FQGTGA. The CDR3 has 15 amino acids. Trimming removed 5 bases from V and 6 bases from J; junction bases left unmatched: 4. CDR3 protein: CASSVGLAGPGELFF. The CDR3 coding sequence is TGTGCCAGCAGCGTCGGACTAGCGGGACCCGGGGAGCTGTTTTTT. The variable domain in full, completed from reference TRBV7-3 and TRBJ2-2, reads GAGVSQTPSNKVTEKGKYVELRCDPISGHTALYWYRQSLGQGPEFLIYFQGTGAADDSGLPNDRFFAVRPEGSVSTLKIQRTERGDSAVYLCASSVGLAGPGELFFGEGSRLTVL.

This chain links TRBV6-1 with TRBJ1-1, with a tentative D call TRBD1 (5 bases). The germline V and J ends were trimmed by 2 bases and 7 bases, with 11 bases remaining between them. Per germline, CDR1 MNHNS and CDR2 SASEGT. This CDR3 comprises 13 residues. Written as DNA, the CDR3 is TGTGCCAGCAGTGAACAAGGGGTTGTTGAAGCTTTCTTT. This gives the protein CASSEQGVVEAFF.

The rearrangement uses TRBV4-1 and TRBJ1-4; 7 bases fit TRBD1. Germline CDR1 is MGHRA and CDR2 is YSYEKL. Trimming at V came to 5 bases and at J to 8 bases, leaving 11 bases not matched to a gene. The CDR3 runs 15 residues. The CDR3 region has the DNA TGCGCCAGCAGCACCTCCGGGACAGCTCTAGAAAAACTGTTTTTT. Its translation: CASSTSGTALEKLFF.

CDR3: CASSQELAGNNEQFF. In DNA form, the CDR3 reads TGCGCCAGCAGCCAAGAACTAGCGGGAAACAATGAGCAGTTCTTC. This chain joins TRBV4-1 and TRBJ2-1; 10 bases agree with TRBD2. The CDR3 contains 15 residues. Germline lookup yields CDR1 MGHRA and CDR2 YSYEKL. V lost 0 bases to trimming and J lost 5 bases; unmatched junction nucleotides: 1.